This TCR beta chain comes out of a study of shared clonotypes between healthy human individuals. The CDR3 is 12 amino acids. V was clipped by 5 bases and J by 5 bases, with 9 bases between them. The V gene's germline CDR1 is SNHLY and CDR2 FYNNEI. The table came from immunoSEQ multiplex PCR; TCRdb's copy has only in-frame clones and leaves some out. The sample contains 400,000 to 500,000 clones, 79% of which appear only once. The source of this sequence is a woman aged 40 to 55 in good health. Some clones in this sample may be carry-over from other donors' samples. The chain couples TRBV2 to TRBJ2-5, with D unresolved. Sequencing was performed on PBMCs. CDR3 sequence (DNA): TGTGCCAGCAGTTACCCCGTCGAGACCCAGTACTTC. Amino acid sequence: CASSYPVETQYF.